The T cell receptor beta chain under discussion was sequenced for a study of shared clonotypes between healthy human individuals. The overall study: Donors, aged 18 to 49, were a couple of women and a few men.

Using approximately 200 ng DNA, around 30,000 T cell genomes, the sorted-subset replicate PCRs were run. Assay: immunoSEQ multiplex PCR; the TCRdb copy retains only in-frame clones and omits some. The profile covers about a million clones, with about 77% appearing a single time and approximately 1.5% taken by the ten largest. Germline V gene sequence: CDR1 GTSNPN, CDR2 SVGIG (reference sequence). The CDR3 spans 11 residues. Trimming left V 2 bases short and J 4 bases short, with 3 bases between. This chain links TRBV30 with TRBJ1-3; D not resolved. This receptor was taken from a man between 18 and 35 years old in good health. Sequenced sample: memory CD4+ T cells sorted from blood. Subset reported: CD45RA-negative fraction. CDR3 in amino acids: CAWSTGNTIYF. CDR3 DNA sequence: TGTGCCTGGAGTACAGGAAACACCATATATTTT.